The clone carrying this TCR beta chain was detected ten times or more. The antigen is undetermined. This sample is part of a study of CD8+CD57+ T cells in acquired aplastic anemia. Overall study context: The sorted CD4+ and CD8+ cells yielded an average approximately 3.2 ug of DNA.

Germline CDR1 is MNHEY and CDR2 is SVGAGI. CDR3 length: 15 amino acids. Trimming cost V 5 bases and J 0 bases, with 13 bases left between them. Study conclusions and caveats: No significant patient-versus-control difference appeared in CD8+ Simpson's diversity. Found in both controls and patients were approximately 30 CD8+ CDR3 sequences.

The template used for profiling TCR beta VDJ and CDR3 was genomic DNA. MiXCR, run by TCRdb on the reads, gives a single entry per CDR3 protein. The sample holds 200,000 or so distinct CDR3 sequences, about three fifths seen once. The receptor was isolated from a human donor with severe aplastic anemia or a healthy control (not recorded which). Sequencing input: sorted CD4+, CD8+, or CD8+CD57+ T cells (not recorded which) from PBMCs. V gene TRBV6-5 combines with J gene TRBJ1-1; D is perhaps TRBD1 (6 bases). This CDR3 is CASSPTGFMNTEAFF. DNA of the CDR3: TGTGCCAGCAGTCCGACAGGTTTCATGAACACTGAAGCTTTCTTT.